The rows below give T cell receptor beta chains drawn from one sample of a study of blood T cell repertoires in COVID-19. The table came from immunoSEQ multiplex PCR; TCRdb's copy has only in-frame clones and leaves some out. The sample contains about 170,000 clones, approximately 90% of which appear only once. Sequencing used peripheral blood. These TCRs come from a man younger than 35 with active or convalescent COVID-19. Each CDR3 is given with its conserved first and last residue. Fields, in order: D gene, V gene, J gene, clone size, CDR3 length, CDR3 DNA, CDR3 protein. A D gene is named only where the DNA matches it firmly. A clone size is listed for some rows: how often the clone was seen (once, few, many), or a class if it is expanded.

d_gene: .; v_gene: TRBV7-9; j_gene: TRBJ2-3; abundance: .; len: 15; CDR3nt: TGTGCCAGCAGTTACCTTTTGGGGACTGCAGATACGCAGTATTTT; CDR3aa: CASSYLLGTADTQYF
d_gene: .; v_gene: TRBV19; j_gene: TRBJ1-1; abundance: .; len: 17; CDR3nt: TGTGCCAGTAGGCTACGAGGGGAGGGATTTATTCGGACTGAAGCTTTCTTT; CDR3aa: CASRLRGEGFIRTEAFF
d_gene: .; v_gene: TRBV12-3/TRBV12-4; j_gene: TRBJ2-2; abundance: once; len: 13; CDR3nt: TGTGCCAGCAGTTGGGTCGGGACCGGGGAGCTGTTTTTT; CDR3aa: CASSWVGTGELFF
d_gene: .; v_gene: TRBV6-5; j_gene: TRBJ1-1; abundance: .; len: 13; CDR3nt: TGTGCCAGCGGACCCAACACCGGGACAGAAGCTTTCTTT; CDR3aa: CASGPNTGTEAFF
d_gene: .; v_gene: TRBV21-1; j_gene: TRBJ2-7; abundance: few; len: 17; CDR3nt: TGTGCCAGCAGCAAAGGTCCGGGACAGGGGTACTATCGGGAGCAGTACTTC; CDR3aa: CASSKGPGQGYYREQYF
d_gene: .; v_gene: TRBV7-6; j_gene: TRBJ1-3; abundance: .; len: 16; CDR3nt: TGTGCCAGCAGCTCAGTGGGCGTTTCCTCTGGAAACACCATATATTTT; CDR3aa: CASSSVGVSSGNTIYF
d_gene: .; v_gene: TRBV4-1; j_gene: TRBJ1-5; abundance: .; len: 18; CDR3nt: TGCGCCAGCAGCCCCGGTTCGGGGGGTGATAATAGCAATCAGCCCCAGCATTTT; CDR3aa: CASSPGSGGDNSNQPQHF
d_gene: .; v_gene: TRBV7-2; j_gene: TRBJ1-2; abundance: .; len: 18; CDR3nt: TGTGCCAGCAGCTTAACGTACGGGAATCTAAGGTTTAATTCAGGCTACACCTTC; CDR3aa: CASSLTYGNLRFNSGYTF
d_gene: .; v_gene: TRBV10-3; j_gene: TRBJ1-2; abundance: .; len: 15; CDR3nt: TGTGCCATCAGTGAGTCTGCGGCCAGTTCACGGGGCTACACCTTC; CDR3aa: CAISESAASSRGYTF
d_gene: .; v_gene: TRBV6-5; j_gene: TRBJ1-5; abundance: .; len: 15; CDR3nt: TGTGCCAGCAGTTTACTTTCGTCAGCGAGGGAGCCCCAGCATTTT; CDR3aa: CASSLLSSAREPQHF
d_gene: .; v_gene: TRBV27; j_gene: TRBJ2-3; abundance: .; len: 13; CDR3nt: TGTGCCAGCAGTTCCCACGCGAGAGATACGCAGTATTTT; CDR3aa: CASSSHARDTQYF
d_gene: .; v_gene: TRBV5-1; j_gene: TRBJ1-2; abundance: .; len: 14; CDR3nt: TGCGCCAGCAGCTTGGCCGTGGGACAAAGTGGCTACACCTTC; CDR3aa: CASSLAVGQSGYTF
d_gene: .; v_gene: TRBV11-2; j_gene: TRBJ1-4; abundance: .; len: 16; CDR3nt: TGTGCCAGCAGCTTTTACAGAGGTCGGGATAATGAAAAACTGTTTTTT; CDR3aa: CASSFYRGRDNEKLFF
d_gene: .; v_gene: TRBV5-6; j_gene: TRBJ1-2; abundance: .; len: 12; CDR3nt: TGTGCCAGCAGCTTGACCCTATATGGCTACACCTTC; CDR3aa: CASSLTLYGYTF
d_gene: .; v_gene: TRBV28; j_gene: TRBJ1-1; abundance: .; len: 14; CDR3nt: TGTGCCAGCGGGTCACGGGGGAGGAACACTGAAGCTTTCTTT; CDR3aa: CASGSRGRNTEAFF
d_gene: TRBD1; v_gene: TRBV10-3; j_gene: TRBJ2-2; abundance: .; len: 13; CDR3nt: TGTGCCATCGGGACAGGAGAGACCGGGGAGCTGTTTTTT; CDR3aa: CAIGTGETGELFF
d_gene: .; v_gene: TRBV29-1; j_gene: TRBJ2-7; abundance: once; len: 16; CDR3nt: TGCAGCGTTGAAGAGGGGTTTCGCGACAGCCCCTACGAGCAGTACTTC; CDR3aa: CSVEEGFRDSPYEQYF
d_gene: TRBD1; v_gene: TRBV7-9; j_gene: TRBJ1-3; abundance: .; len: 14; CDR3nt: TGTGCCAGCAGCCACGAGGACAGGCGGCACACCATATATTTT; CDR3aa: CASSHEDRRHTIYF